The 23 T cell receptor beta chains below come from one sample, sequenced in a study of blood T cell repertoires in COVID-19. The method was immunoSEQ multiplex PCR; TCRdb's version includes in-frame clones alone and lacks a portion of them. The data show 130,000 to 150,000 clones, around 90% seen once. The sequenced material came from peripheral blood. All receptors derive from a woman in her fifties or sixties with acute or convalescent COVID-19.

The chain combines TRBV9 with TRBJ2-3, with 7 bases lining up with TRBD1. CDR3 size: 14 residues. Germline CDR1 SGDLS, CDR2 YYNGEE. The V gene end was trimmed by 0 bases and the J gene end by 8 bases; junction bases not matched to a gene: 6. In nucleotides, the CDR3 is TGTGCCAGCAGCGTAGGACAGGGCTCCGGTACGCAGTATTTT. It translates to CASSVGQGSGTQYF.

The chain links TRBV7-9 to TRBJ2-1, with 7 bases matching TRBD2. After removal of 8 bases from V and 8 bases from J, the junction contained 9 bases not matched to a gene. CDR1 is SEHNR, CDR2 FQNEAQ, per germline (reference sequence). The CDR3 length is 13 residues. This CDR3 is CASGGREADEQFF. The CDR3 DNA reads TGTGCCAGCGGGGGACGGGAGGCGGATGAGCAGTTCTTC.

V and J are TRBV29-1 and TRBJ1-2; D unresolved. Germline lookup yields CDR1 SQVTM and CDR2 ANQGSEA. The germline V and J ends were trimmed by 1 base and 4 bases, with 10 bases remaining between them. The CDR3 is 13 residues long. CDR3 protein: CSVEGQAIYGYTF. For the CDR3, the DNA is TGCAGCGTTGAAGGGCAGGCTATCTATGGCTACACCTTC.

Here the CDR3 reads CASSLVTQGLNNSPLHF. The CDR3 nucleotides are TGTGCCAGCAGCTTAGTCACCCAGGGGCTAAATAATTCACCCCTCCACTTT. The chain joins TRBV7-9 to TRBJ1-6; possibly TRBD1 for D (6 bases). V dropped 1 base and J dropped 5 bases, with 15 bases sitting between them. Germline lookup yields CDR1 SEHNR and CDR2 FQNEAQ (reference sequence). This CDR3 region has 17 residues. Variable domain in full (rest from reference TRBV7-9 and TRBJ1-6): DTGVSQNPRHKITKRGQNVTFRCDPISEHNRLYWYRQTLGQGPEFLTYFQNEAQLEKSRLLSDRFSAERPKGSFSTLEIQRTEQGDSAMYLCASSLVTQGLNNSPLHFGNGTRLTVT.

Only one count was recorded for this clone. The V call is TRBV4-1, the J call TRBJ2-7; TRBD2 agrees at 8 bases. Per the germline V gene, CDR1 is MGHRA and CDR2 is YSYEKL. V trimming: 4 bases; J trimming: 4 bases; junction bases outside the gene matches: 12. The CDR3 length is 16 residues. The CDR3 loop reads CASSRLSGGEPYEQYF. The DNA of the CDR3 is TGCGCCAGCAGCCGGCTGAGCGGGGGTGAACCTTACGAGCAGTACTTC.

The V gene is TRBV6-1, the J gene TRBJ1-4; no reliable D call. This CDR3 spans 14 amino acids. Germline V gives CDR1 MNHNS, CDR2 SASEGT. V was cut by 0 bases and J by 8 bases, with 10 bases left in between. The CDR3 region is CASSEAWEEEKLFF. CDR3 in DNA: TGTGCCAGCAGTGAAGCGTGGGAGGAAGAAAAACTGTTTTTT.

This sequence joins TRBV19 and TRBJ2-7; D remains unclear. Trimming took off 1 base at V and 6 bases at J, with 13 bases between the two ends. Germline V CDR1 and CDR2: LNHDA, SQIVND (reference sequence). The CDR3 length is 14 residues. Here the CDR3 DNA reads TGTGCCAGTAGTATAGCGTCTGAGAGTGCCGAGCAGTACTTC. This sequence encodes CASSIASESAEQYF.

V gene TRBV27 combines with J gene TRBJ1-2; 8 bases are a match to TRBD1. Germline lookup yields CDR1 MNHEY and CDR2 SMNVEV (reference sequence). This CDR3 contains 16 residues. V shed 7 bases and J 2 bases; nucleotides not matched to a gene: 12. The DNA of the CDR3 is TGTGCCAGCACACCCATAGGGACAGGAGGCAACTATGGCTACACCTTC. This codes for CASTPIGTGGNYGYTF.

CDR3 in DNA: TGTGCCAGCAGCTTAGTCCGGGAGGGCCGGTTGTCAGATACGCAGTATTTT. Its translation is CASSLVREGRLSDTQYF. The genes are TRBV11-3 and TRBJ2-3; TRBD2 matches 8 bases. The V gene's germline CDR1 is SGHNT and CDR2 YENEEA. The CDR3 has 17 residues. Trimming took 1 base from V and 4 from J; bases not matched to a gene: 10.

This clone was counted a single time. V usage is TRBV18 and J usage is TRBJ2-3; TRBD1 might be the D (5 bases). Germline loops: CDR1 KGHSH, CDR2 LQKENI. V was clipped by 0 bases and J by 4 bases, with 5 bases between them. This CDR3 region has 13 residues. The CDR3 DNA sequence: TGTGCCAGCTCACCACCGGGGCCAGATACGCAGTATTTT. Translating it yields CASSPPGPDTQYF.

The chain is built from TRBV9 and TRBJ1-1; D remains unclear. The V end lost 3 bases, the J end lost 0 bases, and 12 bases lay between the germline ends. Germline lookup yields CDR1 SGDLS and CDR2 YYNGEE. The CDR3 is made up of 15 amino acids. The CDR3 region is CASSGRLVMNTEAFF. The CDR3 nucleotides are TGTGCCAGCAGCGGCCGGTTAGTTATGAACACTGAAGCTTTCTTT. The complete variable domain, with remaining parts taken from reference TRBV9 and TRBJ1-1, reads DSGVTQTPKHLITATGQRVTLRCSPRSGDLSVYWYQQSLDQGLQFLIQYYNGEERAKGNILERFSAQQFPDLHSELNLSSLELGDSALYFCASSGRLVMNTEAFFGQGTRLTVV.

This clone was recorded a few times. The rearrangement links TRBV6-1 to TRBJ1-5; D gene uncertain. Deletions cut 1 base from V and 4 bases from J, with 8 bases between. This CDR3 comprises 14 residues. Germline V gives CDR1 MNHNS, CDR2 SASEGT. CDR3 loop: CASSEEWPNQPQHF. The DNA of the CDR3 is TGTGCCAGCAGTGAAGAATGGCCAAATCAGCCCCAGCATTTT.

This clone has more than one count but fewer than ten. The rearrangement links TRBV27 to TRBJ1-2, with D tentatively TRBD1 (6 bases). From germline, CDR1 is MNHEY and CDR2 SMNVEV (reference sequence). The CDR3 spans 16 residues. The germline V and J ends were trimmed by 4 bases and 0 bases, with 15 bases remaining between them. CDR3 protein: CASSSIRGTANYGYTF. The CDR3 coding sequence is TGTGCCAGCAGTTCGATCAGGGGTACGGCTAACTATGGCTACACCTTC.

CDR3 DNA: TGTGCCAGCAGTCCAACAGGGGGCGCGTGGTATGGCTACACCTTC. This translates into CASSPTGGAWYGYTF. This chain joins TRBV28 and TRBJ1-2, with 9 positions matching TRBD1. CDR3 length: 15 residues. V was pared by 5 bases and J by 5 bases, with 9 bases of the junction left unmatched. Germline CDR1 reads MDHEN; CDR2 reads SYDVKM.

The gene calls are TRBV7-3 and TRBJ2-1, with 9 bases matching TRBD2. Germline-derived CDR1 and CDR2 are SGHTA and FQGTGA. The CDR3 sequence is 14 residues long. After removal of 1 base from V and 9 bases from J, the junction contained 4 bases not matched to a gene. CDR3 coding DNA: TGTGCCAGCAGCTTAAAGCGGGAGGTGGCTGAGCAGTTCTTC. Translating gives CASSLKREVAEQFF.

As regards this clone: In the same sample, other DNA sequences code for this CDR3. The chain carries TRBV7-9 and TRBJ2-7; TRBD1 agrees at 10 bases. This CDR3 region has 14 residues. Per the germline V gene, CDR1 is SEHNR and CDR2 is FQNEAQ (reference sequence). V was pared by 5 bases and J by 4 bases, with 5 bases of the junction left unmatched. The CDR3 here is CASSPGTGEYEQYF. The CDR3 DNA reads TGTGCCAGCAGCCCCGGGACAGGGGAGTACGAGCAGTACTTC.

J is TRBJ2-1 and V is TRBV5-1, with 9 bases matching TRBD1. The CDR3 contains 15 residues. V trimming: 4 bases; J trimming: 7 bases; junction bases outside the gene matches: 9. Germline CDR1 SGHRS, CDR2 YFSETQ. CDR3 residues: CASSPNRDRVNEQFF. The CDR3 DNA sequence: TGCGCCAGCAGCCCGAACCGGGACAGGGTTAATGAGCAGTTCTTC.

V usage is TRBV15 and J usage is TRBJ1-2; D not certain. The CDR3 runs 15 residues. Looked up from germline, CDR1 is LNHNV and CDR2 is YYDKDF (reference sequence). Between the trimmed V and J ends, which lost 0 bases and 4 bases, there was a span of 12 bases. The CDR3 here is CATSRDRAVSYGYTF. DNA of the CDR3: TGTGCCACCAGCAGAGATCGTGCGGTGAGCTATGGCTACACCTTC.

This clone was observed a handful of times. The chain carries TRBV7-2 and TRBJ2-1; D is perhaps TRBD2 (5 bases). V was trimmed by 5 bases and J by 1 base, leaving 18 bases between them. Germline assignment: CDR1 SGHTA and CDR2 FQGNSA. The CDR3 extends over 17 amino acids. Here the CDR3 reads CASSPTWRANSYNEQFF. The CDR3 DNA sequence: TGTGCCAGCAGCCCAACCTGGCGGGCGAATTCCTACAATGAGCAGTTCTTC.

The V and J genes are TRBV5-4 and TRBJ1-3; D gene uncertain. The V and J ends lost 2 bases and 0 bases respectively, with 6 bases between them. CDR1 and CDR2 from the germline V gene are SGHNT and YYREEE (reference sequence). This CDR3 is 14 amino acids long. Written as DNA, the CDR3 is TGTGCCAGCAGCTTCTACAGCTCTGGAAACACCATATATTTT. Translating gives CASSFYSSGNTIYF.

The chain links TRBV11-2 to TRBJ2-3; TRBD1 matches 8 bases. CDR1 and CDR2 from the germline V gene are SGHAT and FQNNGV. The CDR3 is 14 residues long. J lost 5 bases, V lost 5 bases, and 6 bases had no gene match. The CDR3 loop reads CASSLTGVGDTQYF. The CDR3 DNA follows: TGTGCCAGCAGCCTGACAGGGGTTGGAGATACGCAGTATTTT.

The chain joins TRBV11-3 to TRBJ2-1, with 9 bases matching TRBD2. CDR1 and CDR2 from the germline V gene are SGHNT and YENEEA. The CDR3 sequence is 17 residues long. V shed 1 base, J shed 5 bases, and the junction held 9 bases outside the gene matches. Here the CDR3 DNA reads TGTGCCAGCAGCTTAGGATTGGGTAGCGGGGGAAACAATGAGCAGTTCTTC. This sequence encodes CASSLGLGSGGNNEQFF.

The chain couples TRBV3-1 (or the pseudogene TRBV3-2) to TRBJ2-1; D gene uncertain. Germline V gene data show CDR1 as LGHDT and CDR2 as YNNKEL (reference sequence). The CDR3 has 15 residues. The ends were cut back, 2 bases at V and 3 bases at J, with 11 bases in the middle. The chain's CDR3 is CASSQSGRIYNEQFF. The CDR3, as DNA: TGTGCCAGCAGCCAATCAGGCCGTATCTACAATGAGCAGTTCTTC.